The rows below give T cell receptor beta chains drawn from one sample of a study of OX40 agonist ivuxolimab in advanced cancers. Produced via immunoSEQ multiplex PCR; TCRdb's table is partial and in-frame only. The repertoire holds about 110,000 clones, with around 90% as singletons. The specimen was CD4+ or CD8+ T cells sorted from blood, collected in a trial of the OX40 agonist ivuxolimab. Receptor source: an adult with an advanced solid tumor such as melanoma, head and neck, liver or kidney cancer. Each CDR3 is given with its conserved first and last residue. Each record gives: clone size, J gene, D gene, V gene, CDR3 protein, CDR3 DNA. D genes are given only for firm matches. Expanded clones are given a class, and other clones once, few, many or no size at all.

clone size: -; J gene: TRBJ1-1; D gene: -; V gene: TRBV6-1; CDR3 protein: CASSGGAGVTEAFF; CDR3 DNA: TGTGCCAGCAGTGGAGGGGCCGGCGTGACTGAAGCTTTCTTT
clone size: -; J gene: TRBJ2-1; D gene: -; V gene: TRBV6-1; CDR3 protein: CASSEAGYRGNNEQFF; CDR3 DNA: TGTGCCAGCAGTGAAGCGGGTTACAGAGGAAACAATGAGCAGTTCTTC
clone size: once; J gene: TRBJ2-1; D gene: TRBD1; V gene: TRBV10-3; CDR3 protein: CAIKGQGTPYNEQFF; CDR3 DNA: TGTGCCATCAAAGGACAGGGGACCCCCTACAATGAGCAGTTCTTC
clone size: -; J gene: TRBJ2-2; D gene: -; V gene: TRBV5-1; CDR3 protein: CASSLGQDTGELFF; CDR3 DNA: TGCGCCAGCAGCTTGGGTCAAGACACCGGGGAGCTGTTTTTT
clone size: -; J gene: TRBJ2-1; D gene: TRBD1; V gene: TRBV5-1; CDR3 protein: CASSLAGQYNEQFF; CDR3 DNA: TGCGCCAGCAGCTTGGCGGGACAGTACAATGAGCAGTTCTTC
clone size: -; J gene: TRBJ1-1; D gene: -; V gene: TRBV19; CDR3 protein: CASSLSVLNTEAFF; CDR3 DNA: TGTGCCAGTAGTCTTAGCGTTTTGAACACTGAAGCTTTCTTT
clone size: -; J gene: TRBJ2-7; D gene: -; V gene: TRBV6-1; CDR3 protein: CASSLQTGSYEQYF; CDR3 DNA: TGTGCCAGCAGTCTCCAGACAGGTTCCTACGAGCAGTACTTC
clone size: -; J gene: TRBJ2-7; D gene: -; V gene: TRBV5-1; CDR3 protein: CASSPTATQGEQYF; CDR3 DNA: TGCGCCAGCAGCCCTACCGCTACTCAGGGGGAGCAGTACTTC
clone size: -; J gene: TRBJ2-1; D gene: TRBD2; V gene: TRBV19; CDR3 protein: CASKLALSYNEQFF; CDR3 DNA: TGTGCCAGCAAACTAGCGCTCTCCTACAATGAGCAGTTCTTC
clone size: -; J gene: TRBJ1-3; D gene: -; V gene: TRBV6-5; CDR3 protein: CASTSHSPDRNTIYF; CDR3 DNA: TGTGCCAGTACGTCTCACTCGCCAGACCGAAACACCATATATTTT
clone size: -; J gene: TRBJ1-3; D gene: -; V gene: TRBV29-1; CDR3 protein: CSVDRDGVSGNTIYF; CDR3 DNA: TGCAGCGTCGACCGGGACGGCGTCTCTGGAAACACCATATATTTT
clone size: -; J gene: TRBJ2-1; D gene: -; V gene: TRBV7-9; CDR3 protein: CASSLLHLPLNEQFF; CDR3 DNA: TGTGCCAGCAGCTTATTACACCTCCCCCTCAATGAGCAGTTCTTC
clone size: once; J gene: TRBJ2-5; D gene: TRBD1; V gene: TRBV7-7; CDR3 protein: CASSQTGSETQYF; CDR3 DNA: TGTGCTAGCAGCCAGACAGGGAGTGAGACCCAGTACTTC
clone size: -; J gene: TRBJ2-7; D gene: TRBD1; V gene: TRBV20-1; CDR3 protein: CSAPRTGEQYF; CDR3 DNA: TGCAGTGCCCCCCGGACAGGCGAGCAGTACTTC
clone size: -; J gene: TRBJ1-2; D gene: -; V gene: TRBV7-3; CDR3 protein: CASSLAREDGYTF; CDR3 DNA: TGTGCCAGCAGCTTAGCGAGGGAGGATGGCTACACCTTC
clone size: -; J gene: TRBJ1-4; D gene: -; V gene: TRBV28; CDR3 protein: CASSLGGRGEKLFF; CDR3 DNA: TGTGCCAGCAGTTTGGGAGGCAGGGGTGAAAAACTGTTTTTT
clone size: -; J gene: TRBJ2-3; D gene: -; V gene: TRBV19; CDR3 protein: CASSIHGGRTDTQYF; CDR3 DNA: TGTGCCAGTAGTATTCATGGGGGGCGGACAGATACGCAGTATTTT
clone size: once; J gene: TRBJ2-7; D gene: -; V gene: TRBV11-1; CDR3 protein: CASSPGNSDGSYEQYF; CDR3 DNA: TGTGCCAGCAGCCCCGGCAATTCGGACGGATCCTACGAGCAGTACTTC
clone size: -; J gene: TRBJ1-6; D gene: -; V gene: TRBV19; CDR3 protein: CASSPGVSYNSPLHF; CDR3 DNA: TGTGCCAGTAGTCCTGGGGTCTCCTATAATTCACCCCTCCACTTT
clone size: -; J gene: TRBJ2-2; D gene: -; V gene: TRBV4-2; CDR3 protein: CASSLSGARGNTGELFF; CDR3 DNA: TGTGCCAGCAGCTTATCGGGGGCGCGGGGCAACACCGGGGAGCTGTTTTTT
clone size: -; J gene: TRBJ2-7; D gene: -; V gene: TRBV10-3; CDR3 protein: CAISEGALYEQYF; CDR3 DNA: TGTGCCATCAGTGAAGGGGCCCTCTACGAGCAGTACTTC
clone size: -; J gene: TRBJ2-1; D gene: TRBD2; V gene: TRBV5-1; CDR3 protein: CASSWELAGGYNEQFF; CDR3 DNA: TGCGCCAGCAGCTGGGAACTAGCGGGAGGGTACAATGAGCAGTTCTTC
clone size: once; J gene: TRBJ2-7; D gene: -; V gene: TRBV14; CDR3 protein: CASSQYRDYEQYF; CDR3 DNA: TGTGCCAGCAGCCAGTACAGGGACTACGAGCAGTACTTC
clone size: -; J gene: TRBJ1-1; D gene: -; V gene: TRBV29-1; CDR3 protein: CSVEGALLGAFF; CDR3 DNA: TGCAGCGTTGAGGGGGCTCTTTTGGGGGCTTTCTTT
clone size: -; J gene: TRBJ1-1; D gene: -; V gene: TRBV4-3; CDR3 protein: CASSPQRMSVAEAFF; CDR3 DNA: TGCGCCAGCAGCCCACAGCGGATGTCAGTTGCTGAAGCTTTCTTT
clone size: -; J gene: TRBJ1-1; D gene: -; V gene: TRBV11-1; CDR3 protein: CASSPRIGGNTEAFF; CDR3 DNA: TGTGCCAGCAGCCCGCGGATCGGGGGGAACACTGAAGCTTTCTTT